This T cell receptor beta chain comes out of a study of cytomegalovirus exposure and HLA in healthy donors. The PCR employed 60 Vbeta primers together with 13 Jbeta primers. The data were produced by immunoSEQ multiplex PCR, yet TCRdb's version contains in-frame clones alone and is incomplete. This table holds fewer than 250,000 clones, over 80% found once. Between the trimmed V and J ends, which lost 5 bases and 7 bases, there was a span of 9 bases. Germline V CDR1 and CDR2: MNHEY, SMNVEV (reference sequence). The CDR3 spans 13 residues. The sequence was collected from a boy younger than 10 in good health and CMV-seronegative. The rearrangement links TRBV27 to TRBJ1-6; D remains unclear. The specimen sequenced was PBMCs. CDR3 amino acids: CASSTVPNSPLHF. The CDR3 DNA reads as TGTGCCAGCAGTACAGTCCCCAATTCACCCCTCCACTTT.